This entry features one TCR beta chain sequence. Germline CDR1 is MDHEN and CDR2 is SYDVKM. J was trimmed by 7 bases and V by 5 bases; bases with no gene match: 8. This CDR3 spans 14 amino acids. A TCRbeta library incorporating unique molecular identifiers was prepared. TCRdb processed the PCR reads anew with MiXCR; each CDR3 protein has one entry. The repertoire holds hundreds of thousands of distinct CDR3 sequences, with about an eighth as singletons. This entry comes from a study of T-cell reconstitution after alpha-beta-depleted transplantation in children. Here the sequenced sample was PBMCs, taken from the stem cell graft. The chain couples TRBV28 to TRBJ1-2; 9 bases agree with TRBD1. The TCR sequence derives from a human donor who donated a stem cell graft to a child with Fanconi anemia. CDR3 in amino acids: CASSPGTGTGGYTF. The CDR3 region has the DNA TGTGCCAGCAGTCCGGGGACAGGGACGGGTGGCTACACCTTC.